Listed below are T cell receptor beta chains from one sample, sequenced in a study of T cells expressing NK-cell markers. TCRdb reworked the 5' RACE reads into one entry per CDR3 protein, no DNA. The sample's table shows some 150,000 distinct CDR3 sequences. The sequenced sample was blood T cells: a sorted CD56 or NKG2C T cell subset, CD4+ or CD8+ T cells, or bulk PBMC T cells (not recorded which). These receptors were collected from a woman in her forties or fifties in good health. The CDR3 runs from the conserved cysteine through the conserved F or W.

TRBJ2-7 TRBV6-2/TRBV6-3 CASNIQPGTTSAQQYF
TRBJ1-5 TRBV24-1 CATSANTDNQPQHF
TRBJ2-7 TRBV7-9 CASSDTRSSYEQYF
TRBJ2-5 TRBV27 CASGPSRKTQYF
TRBJ2-3 TRBV6-1 CASNPGTSGRFDTQYF
TRBJ2-1 TRBV4-1 CASSQVSDYAWDEQFF
TRBJ2-5 TRBV29-1 CSVEGVGQMGAETQYF
TRBJ2-3 TRBV27 CASRPGGGDTQYF
TRBJ2-2 TRBV12-3/TRBV12-4 CASTPVSGRNTGELFF
TRBJ1-1 TRBV9 CASSATGLVTTEAFF
TRBJ2-2 TRBV29-1 CSVLDRGRSYTGELFF
TRBJ1-2 TRBV20-1 CSARGGDRANYGYTF
TRBJ2-3 TRBV15 CATSTIEDTQYF
TRBJ2-3 TRBV4-2 CASSQDWVSGGSTDTQYF
TRBJ2-1 TRBV5-1 CASSPGYEQFF
TRBJ2-5 TRBV7-9 CASISRSRLQETQYF
TRBJ2-5 TRBV6-2/TRBV6-3 CASSYPRTGSMETQYF
TRBJ2-1 TRBV11-2 CASSFSVSDFSESYNEQFF
TRBJ2-7 TRBV5-1 CASSPGQWTYEQYF
TRBJ2-1 TRBV18 CASSPTRDPNNEQFF
TRBJ2-3 TRBV12-3/TRBV12-4 CASSPRTSGSRVADTQYF
TRBJ2-1 TRBV11-3 CASRKDGPYNEQFF
TRBJ2-1 TRBV19 CATRGFMSWSNEQFF
TRBJ2-2 TRBV27 CASGSFLGITAGELFF
TRBJ2-5 TRBV7-9 CASSSQLAGVAQEETQYF
TRBJ2-1 TRBV12-5 CASGSPSGYNEQFF
TRBJ1-1 TRBV12-3/TRBV12-4 CASSLSRTEAFF
TRBJ2-1 TRBV6-4 CASSDGRSSYNEQFF
TRBJ2-5 TRBV7-9 CAIPFTSGYQETQYF
TRBJ2-3 TRBV7-9 CASSLRDSHTDTQYF
TRBJ1-5 TRBV7-8 CASSFLGEGSYSNQPQHF
TRBJ2-7 TRBV14 CASSQASLPRGEQYF
TRBJ2-7 TRBV19 CASSPQQSSYEQYF
TRBJ1-2 TRBV27 CASSGGQGIGDYGYTF
TRBJ1-2 TRBV27 CASRPRDPRQGYTF
TRBJ2-7 TRBV4-2 CASSPRGASTAEQYF
TRBJ2-1 TRBV6-5 CASSYLAGLVNEQFF
TRBJ2-3 TRBV7-2 CASSPHWDREDTQYF
TRBJ2-1 TRBV20-1 CSATLAGGSYNEQFF
TRBJ2-3 TRBV7-9 CASSPLTVDTQYF
TRBJ1-2 TRBV5-1 CASSPWDGESDYGYTF
TRBJ2-1 TRBV13 CASSSTGLAGGGLSYNEQFF
TRBJ1-1 TRBV6-5 CASSQRGLEAFF
TRBJ2-1 TRBV24-1 CATQGGSVGEQFF
TRBJ1-2 TRBV3-1 CASSPPQGAYGGYTF
TRBJ2-7 TRBV23-1 CASSPVRDPPYEQYF
TRBJ2-3 TRBV7-9 CASSPGTGGFGSDTQYF
TRBJ2-3 TRBV7-9 CASSLANREPQYF